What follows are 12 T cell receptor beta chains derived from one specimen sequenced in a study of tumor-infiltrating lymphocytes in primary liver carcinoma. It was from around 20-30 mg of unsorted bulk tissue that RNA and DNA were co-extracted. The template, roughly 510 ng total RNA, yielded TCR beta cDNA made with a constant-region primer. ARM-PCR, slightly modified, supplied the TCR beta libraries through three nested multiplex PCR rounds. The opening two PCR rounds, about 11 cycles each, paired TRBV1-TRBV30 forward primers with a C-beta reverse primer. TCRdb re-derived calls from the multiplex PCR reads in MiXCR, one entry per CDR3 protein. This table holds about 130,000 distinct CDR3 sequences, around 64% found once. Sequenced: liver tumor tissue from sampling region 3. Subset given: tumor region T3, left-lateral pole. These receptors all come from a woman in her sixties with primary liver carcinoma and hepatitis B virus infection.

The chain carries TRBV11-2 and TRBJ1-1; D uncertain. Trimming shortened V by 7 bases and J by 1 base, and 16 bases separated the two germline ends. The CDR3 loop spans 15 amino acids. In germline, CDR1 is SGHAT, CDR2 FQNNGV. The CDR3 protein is CASTLKPRPNTEAFF. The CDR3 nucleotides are TGTGCCAGCACCCTGAAGCCGAGGCCGAACACTGAAGCTTTCTTT.

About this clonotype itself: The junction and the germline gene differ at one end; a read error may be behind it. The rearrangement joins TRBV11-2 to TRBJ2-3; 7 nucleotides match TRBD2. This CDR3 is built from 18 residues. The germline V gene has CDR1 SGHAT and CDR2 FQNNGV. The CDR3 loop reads CASSLDHVGGPLTDMQYF. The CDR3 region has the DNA TGCGCCAGCAGCTTAGATCATGTGGGAGGGCCCCTCACAGATATGCAGTATTTT.

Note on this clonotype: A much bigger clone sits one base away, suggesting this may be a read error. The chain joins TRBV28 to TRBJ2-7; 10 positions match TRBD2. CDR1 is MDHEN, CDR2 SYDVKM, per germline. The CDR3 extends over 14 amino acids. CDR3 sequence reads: CAGSSLAGGDEQYF. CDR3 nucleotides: TGTGCCGGCAGTTCCTTAGCGGGAGGAGACGAGCAGTACTTC.

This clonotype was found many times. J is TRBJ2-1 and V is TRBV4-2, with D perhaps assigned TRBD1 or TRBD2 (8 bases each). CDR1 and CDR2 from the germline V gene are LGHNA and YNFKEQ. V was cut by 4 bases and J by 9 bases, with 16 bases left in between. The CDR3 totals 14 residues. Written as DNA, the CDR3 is TGTGCCAGCAGCCGGGTAGCGGGGACAGGTGAGCAGTTCTTC. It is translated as CASSRVAGTGEQFF.

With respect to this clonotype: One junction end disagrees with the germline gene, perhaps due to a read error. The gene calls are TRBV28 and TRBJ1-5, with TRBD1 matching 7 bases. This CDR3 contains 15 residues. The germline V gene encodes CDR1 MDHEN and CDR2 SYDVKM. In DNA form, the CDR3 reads TGTGCCAGCACTCCTGCGACAGGGAGCAATCAGCCCCAGCAGTTT. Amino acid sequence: CASTPATGSNQPQQF.

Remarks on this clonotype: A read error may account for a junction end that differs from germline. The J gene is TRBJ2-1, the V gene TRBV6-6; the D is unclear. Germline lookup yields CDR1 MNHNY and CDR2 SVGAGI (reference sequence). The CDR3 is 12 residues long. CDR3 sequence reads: CVSNYSGDEQFF. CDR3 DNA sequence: TGTGTCAGCAATTACTCGGGTGATGAGCAGTTCTTC.

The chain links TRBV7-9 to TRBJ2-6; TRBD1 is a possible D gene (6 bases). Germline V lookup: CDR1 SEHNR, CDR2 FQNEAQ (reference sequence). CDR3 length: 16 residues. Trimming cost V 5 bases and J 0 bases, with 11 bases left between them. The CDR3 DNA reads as TGTGCCAGCAGCGTCGGACAGCTCTCTGGGGCCAACGTCCTGACTTTC. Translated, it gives CASSVGQLSGANVLTF. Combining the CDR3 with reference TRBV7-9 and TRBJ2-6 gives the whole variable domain DTGVSQNPRHKITKRGQNVTFRCDPISEHNRLYWYRQTLGQGPEFLTYFQNEAQLEKSRLLSDRFSAERPKGSFSTLEIQRTEQGDSAMYLCASSVGQLSGANVLTFGAGSRLTVL.

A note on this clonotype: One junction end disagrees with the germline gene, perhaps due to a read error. In nucleotides, the CDR3 is TGCAGCGTCGAACAGCCTCAAGAGATCCAGTACTTC. It translates to CSVEQPQEIQYF. This rearrangement joins TRBV29-1 to TRBJ2-5; D remains unclear. The CDR3 totals 12 residues. Looked up from germline, CDR1 is SQVTM and CDR2 is ANQGSEA.

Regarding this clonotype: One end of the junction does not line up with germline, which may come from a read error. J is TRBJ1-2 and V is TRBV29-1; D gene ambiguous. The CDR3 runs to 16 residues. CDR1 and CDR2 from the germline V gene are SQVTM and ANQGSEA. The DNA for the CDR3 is TGTAGCGTTGAAATTCTTAACCTAGATCAAGACTATGGCTACACCTTC. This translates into CSVEILNLDQDYGYTF.

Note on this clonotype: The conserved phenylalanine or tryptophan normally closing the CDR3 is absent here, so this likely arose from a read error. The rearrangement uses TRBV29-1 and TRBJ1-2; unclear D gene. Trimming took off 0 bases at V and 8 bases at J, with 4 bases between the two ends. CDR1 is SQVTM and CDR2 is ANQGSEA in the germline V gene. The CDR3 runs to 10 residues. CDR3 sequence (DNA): TGCAGCGTTGAAGAACCGGGCTACACCCTC. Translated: CSVEEPGYTL.

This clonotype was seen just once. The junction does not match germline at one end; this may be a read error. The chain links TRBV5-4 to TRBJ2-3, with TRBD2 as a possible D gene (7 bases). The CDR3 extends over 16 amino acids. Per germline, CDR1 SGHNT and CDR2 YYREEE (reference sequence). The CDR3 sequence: CASSLSGQTSTDTQCF. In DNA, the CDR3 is TGTGCCAGCAGCTTATCCGGACAGACTAGCACAGATACGCAGTGTTTT. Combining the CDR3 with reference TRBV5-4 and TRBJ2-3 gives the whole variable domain ETGVTQSPTHLIKTRGQQVTLRCSSQSGHNTVSWYQQALGQGPQFIFQYYREEENGRGNFPPRFSGLQFPNYSSELNVNALELDDSALYLCASSLSGQTSTDTQCFGPGTRLTVL.

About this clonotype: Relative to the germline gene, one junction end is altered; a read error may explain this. The CDR3 loop reads CACSVGGSRNEQFF. DNA for the CDR3: TGTGCCTGCAGTGTGGGCGGGAGCAGGAATGAGCAGTTCTTC. V is TRBV28 and J is TRBJ2-1; 7 bases map to TRBD2. This CDR3 is 14 amino acids long. Per germline, CDR1 MDHEN and CDR2 SYDVKM.